Shown below are 22 T cell receptor beta chains from a single sample sequenced in a study of shared clonotypes between healthy human individuals. TCRdb keeps only in-frame clones here, not all; method: immunoSEQ multiplex PCR. The sample records roughly 500,000 clones, 60% to 85% being singletons. The sample comprised PBMCs. These receptors all stem from a woman in her thirties or forties in good health. Some clones in this sample may be carry-over from other donors' samples.

In regard to this clone: Given a much more abundant clone one base away, this may be a read error. Other DNA sequences in this specimen translate into the identical CDR3. V usage is TRBV29-1 and J usage is TRBJ2-5; 8 bases are a match to TRBD1. CDR1 is SQVTM, CDR2 ANQGSEA, per germline. The CDR3 spans 15 residues. For the CDR3, the DNA is TGCAGCGTTGGCCAGACAGGGGATAAGATCGAGACCCAATACTTC. Protein product: CSVGQTGDKIETQYF.

This clone was observed a few times. Within the sample, other DNA sequences also encode this same CDR3. The chain employs TRBV7-3 and TRBJ2-2; no reliable D call. The CDR3 contains 13 residues. V was pared by 3 bases and J by 6 bases, with 8 bases between. Germline CDR1 is SGHTA and CDR2 is FQGTGA. The DNA for the CDR3 is TGTGCCAGCAGCTTCAACCGGGCCGGGGAGCTGTTTTTT. Protein product: CASSFNRAGELFF. Using reference TRBV7-3 and TRBJ2-2 for the parts outside the CDR3, the full variable domain is GAGVSQTPSNKVTEKGKYVELRCDPISGHTALYWYRQSLGQGPEFLIYFQGTGAADDSGLPNDRFFAVRPEGSVSTLKIQRTERGDSAVYLCASSFNRAGELFFGEGSRLTVL.

V is TRBV28 and J is TRBJ2-5; 9 bases are shared with TRBD1. CDR3 size: 15 residues. Germline CDR1 is MDHEN and CDR2 is SYDVKM. V lost 5 bases to trimming and J lost 5 bases; unmatched junction nucleotides: 9. The CDR3 loop reads CASSPPGQGRETQYF. CDR3 nucleotide sequence: TGTGCCAGCAGTCCCCCGGGACAGGGTAGGGAGACCCAGTACTTC. Supplemented by reference TRBV28 and TRBJ2-5, the full variable domain reads DVKVTQSSRYLVKRTGEKVFLECVQDMDHENMFWYRQDPGLGLRLIYFSYDVKMKEKGDIPEGYSVSREKKERFSLILESASTNQTSMYLCASSPPGQGRETQYFGPGTRLLVL.

The chain joins TRBV7-3 to TRBJ2-5, with a possible D match to TRBD2 (5 bases). This CDR3 region has 14 residues. Deletions cut 5 bases from V and 3 bases from J, with 13 bases between. Per the germline V gene, CDR1 is SGHTA and CDR2 is FQGTGA. The CDR3 DNA reads as TGTGCCAGCAGCCTGCACACAGCGGAAGAGACCCAGTACTTC. Protein product: CASSLHTAEETQYF.

This chain uses TRBV4-3 with TRBJ1-4, with TRBD1 matching 12 bases. CDR1 LGHNA and CDR2 YSLEER come from the germline V gene. The CDR3 has 19 amino acids. J gave up 8 bases and V 5 bases, and 18 bases lay outside the gene matches. CDR3 in amino acids: CASSSQPPGQGAWGEKLFF. CDR3 nucleotides: TGCGCCAGCAGCTCACAACCTCCGGGACAGGGGGCTTGGGGGGAAAAACTGTTTTTT.

A few counts support this clone. CDR3 DNA: TGTGCCAGCAGCTACGGGGCTGGCGATGGCTACACCTTC. The encoded protein is CASSYGAGDGYTF. The chain uses TRBV5-4 and TRBJ1-2, with a weak D call TRBD1 (5 bases). Germline values: CDR1 SGHNT, CDR2 YYREEE (reference sequence). V lost 3 bases to trimming and J lost 6 bases, with 12 bases between them. The length of the CDR3 is 13 residues.

V usage is TRBV6-1 and J usage is TRBJ2-2, with D tentatively TRBD2 (5 bases). The germline CDR1 and CDR2 sequences are MNHNS and SASEGT. Trimming took off 7 bases at V and 4 bases at J, with 16 bases between the two ends. The CDR3 length is 15 residues. CDR3 DNA sequence: TGTGCCAGCACCCGGGATGCCTGGGGCACCGGGGAGCTGTTTTTT. Its translation: CASTRDAWGTGELFF.

This clone was seen once. The chain couples TRBV5-5 to TRBJ1-5, with D possibly TRBD1 on 5 matching bases. Germline V lookup: CDR1 SGHKS, CDR2 YYEKEE (reference sequence). Trimming shortened V by 1 base and J by 6 bases, and 11 bases separated the two germline ends. This CDR3 region has 14 residues. The CDR3 DNA reads TGTGCCAGCAGCTTGTTTCAGGGCCCTCAGCCCCAGCATTTT. Its protein product is CASSLFQGPQPQHF.

This sequence joins TRBV27 and TRBJ2-7; TRBD1 matches 7 bases. After removal of 3 bases from V and 5 bases from J, the junction contained 10 bases not matched to a gene. Germline V lookup: CDR1 MNHEY, CDR2 SMNVEV (reference sequence). This CDR3 comprises 15 residues. The CDR3 sequence is CASSFLGRGFNEQYF. In DNA, the CDR3 is TGTGCCAGCAGTTTCCTCGGCAGGGGGTTTAACGAGCAGTACTTC.

This clone was seen a handful of times. The chain couples TRBV9 to TRBJ2-3; possibly TRBD2 for D (6 bases). The ends were cut back, 3 bases at V and 4 bases at J, with 15 bases in the middle. Germline V gives CDR1 SGDLS, CDR2 YYNGEE. CDR3 length: 15 amino acids. The DNA of the CDR3 is TGTGCCAGCAGCGCCGGGGGTGTCAGCGCAGATACGCAGTATTTT. Translating gives CASSAGGVSADTQYF.

This chain links TRBV18 with TRBJ2-7; 9 nucleotides line up with TRBD1. The V gene's germline CDR1 is KGHSH and CDR2 LQKENI. J was trimmed by 4 bases and V by 6 bases; bases with no gene match: 10. The CDR3 covers 15 residues. DNA for the CDR3: TGTGCCAGCTCCTTAACGACAGGGGGTTATTACGAGCAGTACTTC. It codes for CASSLTTGGYYEQYF.

V and J are TRBV7-3 and TRBJ2-7; D call uncertain. V lost 1 base and J 0 bases, leaving 7 bases between the germline ends. CDR3 length equals 14 residues. CDR1 is SGHTA and CDR2 is FQGTGA in the germline V gene. CDR3 bases: TGTGCCAGCAGCTTAATGGGTAGCTCCTACGAGCAGTACTTC. Translating gives CASSLMGSSYEQYF.

The rearrangement joins TRBV18 to TRBJ2-7; D call uncertain. Per germline, CDR1 KGHSH and CDR2 LQKENI. The CDR3 is made up of 14 amino acids. The V end was cut by 2 bases, the J end by 7 bases, with 15 bases between. In DNA, the CDR3 is TGTGCCAGCTCACCAGGATTTACGAACCCTGAGCAGTACTTC. It translates to CASSPGFTNPEQYF.

The chain has TRBV6-1 and TRBJ1-5, with no clear D. The length of the CDR3 is 14 residues. Trimming pared 0 bases from V and 2 bases from J, leaving 5 bases between. Per the germline V gene, CDR1 is MNHNS and CDR2 is SASEGT. CDR3 sequence: CASSEASGNQPQHF. Here the CDR3 DNA reads TGTGCCAGCAGTGAAGCCTCGGGCAATCAGCCCCAGCATTTT.

This chain links TRBV21-1 with TRBJ1-1. TRBV21-1 represents a pseudogene. This CDR3 contains 14 residues. CDR3 sequence reads: CASTHGPTGTEAFF. For the CDR3, the DNA is TGTGCCAGCACCCATGGTCCGACGGGCACTGAAGCTTTCTTT.

V usage is TRBV5-5 and J usage is TRBJ1-2, with no clear D. V was shortened by 6 bases and J by 8 bases, with 26 bases between the two germline ends. Germline CDR1 reads SGHKS; CDR2 reads YYEKEE (reference sequence). The CDR3 totals 16 residues. The chain's CDR3 is CASNLDEWIGTEGYTF. The CDR3 nucleotides are TGTGCCAGCAACCTCGATGAATGGATAGGTACGGAGGGCTACACCTTC.

The chain links TRBV19 to TRBJ1-5, with D hard to call. The V end lost 4 bases, the J end lost 5 bases, and 6 bases lay between the germline ends. The CDR3 runs to 12 residues. CDR1 is LNHDA, CDR2 SQIVND, per germline (reference sequence). This CDR3 reads CASSRVDQPQHF. In DNA, the CDR3 is TGTGCCAGTAGTAGAGTTGATCAGCCCCAGCATTTT.

This clone turned up a few times. The rearrangement uses TRBV18 and TRBJ2-7; D ambiguous. The CDR3 consists of 13 residues. Germline V gene sequence: CDR1 KGHSH, CDR2 LQKENI. With 3 bases removed from V and 10 bases from J, the gap between germline ends came to 16 bases. The CDR3 sequence is CASSPGRTTHQYF. Here the CDR3 DNA reads TGTGCCAGCTCACCCGGACGGACCACGCACCAGTACTTC.

Only one count was recorded for this clone. The chain is built from TRBV11-2 and TRBJ1-4, with TRBD1 identical over 12 bases. V gave up 4 bases and J gave up 7 bases; unmatched junction bases: 10. Per the germline V gene, CDR1 is SGHAT and CDR2 is FQNNGV. The CDR3 is made up of 17 amino acids. CDR3 protein: CASSSNRDRGRGEKLFF. The CDR3 bases are TGTGCCAGCAGCTCAAACCGGGACAGGGGGCGTGGTGAAAAACTGTTTTTT.

The table lists this clone with a count of one. V is TRBV2 and J is TRBJ2-7, with 8 nucleotides matching TRBD1. V lost 8 bases and J lost 2; bases outside the gene matches: 5. The CDR3 consists of 13 residues. The germline V gene has CDR1 SNHLY and CDR2 FYNNEI. CDR3 sequence reads: CASLGTGAYEQYF. The CDR3 nucleotides are TGTGCCAGCCTCGGGACAGGAGCCTACGAGCAGTACTTC. Combining the CDR3 with reference TRBV2 and TRBJ2-7 gives the whole variable domain EPEVTQTPSHQVTQMGQEVILRCVPISNHLYFYWYRQILGQKVEFLVSFYNNEISEKSEIFDDQFSVERPDGSNFTLKIRSTKLEDSAMYFCASLGTGAYEQYFGPGTRLTVT.

The chain couples TRBV4-2 to TRBJ1-2; D perhaps matches TRBD1 (5 bases). CDR1 LGHNA and CDR2 YNFKEQ come from the germline V gene. CDR3 length equals 15 residues. Trimming shortened V by 5 bases and J by 8 bases, and 21 bases separated the two germline ends. The CDR3 loop is CASSSGLREAPGYTF. CDR3 in DNA: TGTGCCAGCAGCTCGGGACTGAGGGAGGCCCCAGGCTACACCTTC.

Comments on this clone: An end of the junction does not agree with germline; a read error may underlie this. The genes are TRBV7-7 and TRBJ2-5; 7 bases line up with TRBD1. The CDR3 runs to 13 residues. CDR1 SSHAT and CDR2 FNYEAQ come from the germline V gene (reference sequence). The CDR3 bases are TGTGCTAGCAGCTTCGACAGGGTTGAGACCCAGTACTTC. It codes for CASSFDRVETQYF.